Listed here are 15 T cell receptor beta chains from one sample, sequenced in a study of T cells in localized non-small cell lung cancer. Libraries were prepared by immunoSEQ multiplex PCR; TCRdb keeps only in-frame clonotypes and omits some of them. The profile shows around 1,000 clones, about 20% of them singletons. Here the sequenced sample was normal lung tissue next to the tumor, taken before any cancer treatment. These receptors all stem from a male donor aged 60 or older with stage I lung adenocarcinoma.

DNA of the CDR3: TGTGCCAGCTCACCGGGACCCCTCCATCCCTCTGGGGCCAACGTCCTGACTTTC. Translating gives CASSPGPLHPSGANVLTF. The chain has TRBV18 and TRBJ2-6; D may match TRBD1 or TRBD2 (5 bases each). The V and J ends lost 3 bases and 0 bases respectively, with 15 bases between them. CDR1 KGHSH and CDR2 LQKENI come from the germline V gene. The CDR3 runs 18 residues.

This clone turned up a few times. This rearrangement joins TRBV6-8 to TRBJ2-7, with TRBD1 as a possible D gene (6 bases). The CDR3 runs 14 residues. CDR1 is MNHGY, CDR2 SAAAGT, per germline. Trimming shortened V by 5 bases and J by 3 bases, and 14 bases separated the two germline ends. The CDR3 region has the DNA TGTGCCAGCAGTCAACAGGGACCCAGCTACGAGCAGTACTTC. Protein: CASSQQGPSYEQYF.

In its sample, this clone was seen a few times. V usage is TRBV28 and J usage is TRBJ2-7; D remains ambiguous. This CDR3 contains 15 residues. V shed 7 bases and J shed 2 bases, with 18 bases lying between them. Germline V CDR1 and CDR2: MDHEN, SYDVKM. Here the CDR3 reads CASNEAGPKTYEQYF. The CDR3 DNA follows: TGTGCCAGCAACGAGGCTGGGCCTAAGACCTACGAGCAGTACTTC.

The chain uses TRBV11-3 and TRBJ1-3, with D perhaps matching TRBD1 (5 bases). Germline-derived CDR1 and CDR2 are SGHNT and YENEEA. This CDR3 spans 16 amino acids. The V end was cut by 5 bases, the J end by 0 bases, with 14 bases between. The CDR3 is CASSPTQGLSGNTIYF. CDR3 in DNA: TGTGCCAGCAGCCCCACCCAGGGTCTCTCTGGAAACACCATATATTTT.

A few counts support this clone. The chain carries TRBV14 and TRBJ2-1; unclear D gene. The CDR3 is 12 amino acids. The germline CDR1 and CDR2 sequences are SGHDN and FVKESK. Trimming shortened V by 0 bases and J by 6 bases, and 3 bases separated the two germline ends. CDR3 DNA sequence: TGTGCCAGCAGCCAAGATAGCAATGAGCAGTTCTTC. The encoded protein is CASSQDSNEQFF.

This clone is judged large. This sequence joins TRBV11-3 and TRBJ2-7; D not resolved. Trimming shortened V by 4 bases and J by 5 bases, and 21 bases separated the two germline ends. The CDR3 covers 16 residues. Germline CDR1 and CDR2: SGHNT and YENEEA. CDR3 sequence (DNA): TGTGCCAGCAGCTCCACTACGGGTTTCTTTTGGAACGAGCAGTACTTC. Its translation: CASSSTTGFFWNEQYF.

The chain employs TRBV30 and TRBJ2-2, with D possibly TRBD2 on 5 matching bases. Germline values: CDR1 GTSNPN, CDR2 SVGIG (reference sequence). V dropped 2 bases and J dropped 6 bases, with 22 bases sitting between them. This CDR3 is built from 17 residues. The CDR3: CAWSITNYVLRAGELFF. The CDR3, as DNA: TGTGCCTGGAGTATAACTAACTACGTTCTGAGGGCCGGGGAGCTGTTTTTT.

The gene calls are TRBV19 and TRBJ1-1; possibly TRBD1 for D (6 bases). V gave up 5 bases and J gave up 5 bases, with 18 bases separating them. The CDR3 covers 15 residues. The germline V gene has CDR1 LNHDA and CDR2 SQIVND (reference sequence). The CDR3 DNA reads as TGTGCCAGTAGTTCACAGGGAGCATGGAATACTGAAGCTTTCTTT. Its protein product is CASSSQGAWNTEAFF.

This clone was detected only a few times. The rearrangement links TRBV9 to TRBJ2-5; possible D gene TRBD2, 5 bases. V gave up 0 bases and J gave up 2 bases, with 11 bases separating them. The CDR3 runs 15 residues. The germline V gene has CDR1 SGDLS and CDR2 YYNGEE. The chain's CDR3 is CASSVVEGVQETQYF. CDR3 bases: TGTGCCAGCAGCGTAGTAGAGGGAGTACAAGAGACCCAGTACTTC.

The sample holds a few counts of this clone. The chain uses TRBV18 and TRBJ1-1; D not certain. Between the trimmed V and J ends, which lost 5 bases and 0 bases, there was a span of 10 bases. CDR3 length: 14 residues. Germline loops: CDR1 KGHSH, CDR2 LQKENI. The CDR3 DNA follows: TGTGCCAGCTCATCCAGTAAAGTGAACACTGAAGCTTTCTTT. Protein product: CASSSSKVNTEAFF.

By frequency in the sample, this clone is medium-sized. The chain carries TRBV9 and TRBJ1-1; D perhaps matches TRBD1 (5 bases). Trimming removed 6 bases at V and 2 bases at J, with 14 bases between. The CDR3 runs to 14 residues. Germline CDR1 reads SGDLS; CDR2 reads YYNGEE. In nucleotides, the CDR3 is TGTGCCAGCAACCAGGGTTCGCTCAACACTGAAGCTTTCTTT. Amino acid sequence: CASNQGSLNTEAFF.

This clone turned up a few times. V is TRBV28 and J is TRBJ2-3; D possibly corresponds to TRBD1 (6 bases). Germline-derived CDR1 and CDR2 are MDHEN and SYDVKM. The germline V and J ends were trimmed by 8 bases and 2 bases, with 14 bases remaining between them. This CDR3 contains 14 residues. CDR3 coding DNA: TGTGCCAGCCGTTGGACAGTGACCACAGATACGCAGTATTTT. Protein product: CASRWTVTTDTQYF. The full variable domain, its missing parts supplied by reference TRBV28 and TRBJ2-3, is DVKVTQSSRYLVKRTGEKVFLECVQDMDHENMFWYRQDPGLGLRLIYFSYDVKMKEKGDIPEGYSVSREKKERFSLILESASTNQTSMYLCASRWTVTTDTQYFGPGTRLTVL.

This clone has a handful of counts. V and J are TRBV9 and TRBJ2-7, with D possibly matching TRBD2 (5 bases). V shed 4 bases and J shed 7 bases, with 15 bases lying between them. Germline assignment: CDR1 SGDLS and CDR2 YYNGEE. This CDR3 has 13 amino acids. The CDR3 reads CASSPRLAGEQYF. CDR3 nucleotides: TGTGCCAGCAGCCCTAGGCTAGCTGGGGAGCAGTACTTC.

The CDR3 bases are TGTGCCAGCAGCTTGACAGGGCCAACTAATGAAAAACTGTTTTTT. It codes for CASSLTGPTNEKLFF. This rearrangement joins TRBV11-3 to TRBJ1-4; 7 bases map to TRBD1. The CDR3 contains 15 residues. With V trimmed by 3 bases and J by 0 bases, 1 base remained unmatched. Germline V gene data show CDR1 as SGHNT and CDR2 as YENEEA.

The chain recombines TRBV19 with TRBJ2-3, with 11 bases lining up with TRBD2. J was trimmed by 2 bases and V by 6 bases; bases with no gene match: 4. This CDR3 has 15 residues. Germline CDR1 and CDR2: LNHDA and SQIVND (reference sequence). The CDR3 is CASRPTSGVTDTQYF. The CDR3 coding sequence is TGTGCCAGTAGGCCGACTAGCGGGGTCACAGATACGCAGTATTTT.